Sequencing of this TCR beta chain was carried out in a study of shared clonotypes between healthy human individuals. Assay: immunoSEQ multiplex PCR; the TCRdb copy retains only in-frame clones and omits some. Of more than 2 million clones listed, about 95% were seen once; the top ten hold about 1.1%. Terminally differentiated effector memory CD45RA+ cells were excluded from the naive CD8 cells, which were CD45RO-negative and positively selected for CCR7. Germline loops: CDR1 SGDLS, CDR2 YYNGEE. CDR3 length: 14 amino acids. Germline trimming cut 3 bases from V and 4 bases from J; bases unmatched to any gene: 5.

This chain joins TRBV9 and TRBJ2-7; 9 nucleotides align to TRBD1. Sequences were obtained from naive CD8+ T cells sorted from blood. This clonotype originated in a young man in good health. The CDR3 coding sequence is TGTGCCAGCAGCGCGGGGGACAGGGAGTACGAGCAGTACTTC. Translating it yields CASSAGDREYEQYF.